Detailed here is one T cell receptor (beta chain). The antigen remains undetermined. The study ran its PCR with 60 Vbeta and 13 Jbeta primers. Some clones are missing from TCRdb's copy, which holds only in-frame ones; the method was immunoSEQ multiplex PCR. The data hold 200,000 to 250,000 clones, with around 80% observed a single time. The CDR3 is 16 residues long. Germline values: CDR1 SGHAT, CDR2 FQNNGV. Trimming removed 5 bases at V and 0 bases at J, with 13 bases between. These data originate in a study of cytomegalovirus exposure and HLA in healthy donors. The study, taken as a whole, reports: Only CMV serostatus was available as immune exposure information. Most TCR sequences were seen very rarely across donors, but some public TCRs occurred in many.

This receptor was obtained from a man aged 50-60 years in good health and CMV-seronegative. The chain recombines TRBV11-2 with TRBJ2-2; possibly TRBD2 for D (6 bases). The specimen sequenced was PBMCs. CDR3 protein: CASSPQAGANTGELFF. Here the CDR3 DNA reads TGTGCCAGCAGCCCTCAAGCGGGCGCGAACACCGGGGAGCTGTTTTTT.